These 9 T cell receptor beta chains share one sample of origin, sequenced in a study of cytomegalovirus exposure and HLA in healthy donors. With 60 Vbeta and 13 Jbeta primers, the PCR was carried out. Method: immunoSEQ multiplex PCR; TCRdb's copy keeps in-frame clones and lacks some. The repertoire holds around 40,000 clones, with about nine tenths as singletons. Sample: PBMCs. The receptors stem from a woman aged 40 to 50 in good health and CMV-seropositive.

This clone appeared a single time. The V and J genes are TRBV9 and TRBJ2-1, with no clear D. The germline gives CDR1 SGDLS, CDR2 YYNGEE. CDR3 length: 15 amino acids. V was pared by 3 bases and J by 6 bases, with 16 bases between. In DNA form, the CDR3 reads TGTGCCAGCAGCGCCACCGGTATCCTTAGCAATGAGCAGTTCTTC. Residues: CASSATGILSNEQFF.

The chain links TRBV11-2 to TRBJ2-7; a possible D gene is TRBD1 (5 bases). The CDR3 contains 13 residues. The germline V gene encodes CDR1 SGHAT and CDR2 FQNNGV. Trimming took 4 bases from V and 2 from J, leaving 9 bases between them. CDR3 in DNA: TGTGCCAGCAGCTCTCACAGGCCCTACGAGCAGTACTTC. Protein sequence: CASSSHRPYEQYF.

This chain's CDR3 is CASRFTHSMAGVYEQYF. The CDR3 DNA sequence: TGTGCCAGCAGGTTCACCCACAGCATGGCGGGGGTTTACGAGCAGTACTTC. V and J are TRBV11-2 and TRBJ2-7, with 7 bases that match TRBD2. The CDR3 spans 17 residues. With 6 bases clipped from V and 4 bases from J, the junction kept 18 bases outside the gene matches. Looked up from germline, CDR1 is SGHAT and CDR2 is FQNNGV.

This chain joins TRBV9 and TRBJ2-5, with a weak D call TRBD2 (7 bases). The germline V gene encodes CDR1 SGDLS and CDR2 YYNGEE. The V end lost 0 bases, the J end lost 3 bases, and 12 bases lay between the germline ends. This CDR3 has 15 residues. In nucleotides, the CDR3 is TGTGCCAGCAGCGTAGCGGGGGGCGGGGAAGAGACCCAGTACTTC. This codes for CASSVAGGGEETQYF.

J is TRBJ2-7 and V is TRBV29-1, with a weak D call TRBD1 (5 bases). V was clipped by 5 bases and J by 0 bases, with 20 bases between them. The CDR3 spans 16 residues. Germline values: CDR1 SQVTM, CDR2 ANQGSEA. CDR3 in amino acids: CSVTFFLTVGSYEQYF. The DNA of the CDR3 is TGCAGCGTTACCTTCTTTCTGACAGTCGGCTCCTACGAGCAGTACTTC.

This clone showed up just once. The chain recombines TRBV4-1 with TRBJ1-4; 9 nucleotides match TRBD1. This CDR3 comprises 17 residues. The J segment lost 3 bases and the V segment lost 2 bases, leaving 7 bases of the junction unmatched. Germline CDR1 and CDR2: MGHRA and YSYEKL. The CDR3 reads CASSQLDRGISNEKLFF. The CDR3 DNA follows: TGCGCCAGCAGCCAATTGGACAGGGGAATCTCTAATGAAAAACTGTTTTTT.

This chain links TRBV9 with TRBJ2-1; D might be TRBD2 (5 bases). The germline V gene has CDR1 SGDLS and CDR2 YYNGEE. The length of the CDR3 is 13 residues. Trimming pared 2 bases from V and 7 bases from J, leaving 10 bases between. This CDR3 reads CASSVQEANEQFF. The CDR3 coding sequence is TGTGCCAGCAGCGTTCAGGAGGCTAATGAGCAGTTCTTC. Combining the CDR3 with reference TRBV9 and TRBJ2-1 gives the whole variable domain DSGVTQTPKHLITATGQRVTLRCSPRSGDLSVYWYQQSLDQGLQFLIQYYNGEERAKGNILERFSAQQFPDLHSELNLSSLELGDSALYFCASSVQEANEQFFGPGTRLTVL.

V and J are TRBV6-6 and TRBJ1-1, with 8 positions matching TRBD1. CDR3 length equals 13 residues. Germline loops: CDR1 MNHNY, CDR2 SVGAGI (reference sequence). Trimming took 2 bases from V and 5 from J; bases not matched to a gene: 1. The CDR3 spells CASSYGQGTEAFF. The CDR3 nucleotides read TGTGCCAGCAGTTACGGACAGGGAACTGAAGCTTTCTTT.

This chain joins TRBV11-2 and TRBJ1-5, with D possibly TRBD1 on 5 matching bases. Trimming removed 4 bases from V and 5 bases from J, with 15 bases in between. The CDR3 loop spans 15 amino acids. The V gene's germline CDR1 is SGHAT and CDR2 FQNNGV. The CDR3 bases are TGTGCCAGCAGCTGGACAACGGGGGGGGATCAGCCCCAGCATTTT. Amino acid sequence: CASSWTTGGDQPQHF.